Each of the 26 T cell receptor beta chains below was sequenced from the same sample in a study of blood T cell repertoires in COVID-19. Profiling relied on immunoSEQ multiplex PCR, and the TCRdb table lists in-frame clones only, not all of them. Of about 310,000 clones listed, approximately 81% are singletons. Sequences were obtained from PBMCs or T cells enriched from blood (not recorded which). The receptors were gathered from a woman aged 30 to 39 who had been exposed to COVID-19.

The J gene is TRBJ1-5, the V gene TRBV19; TRBD1 matches 11 bases. The CDR3 has 16 residues. V lost 8 bases to trimming and J lost 7 bases; unmatched junction nucleotides: 13. Per the germline V gene, CDR1 is LNHDA and CDR2 is SQIVND (reference sequence). The CDR3 loop is CASSPDRGLLYQPQHF. CDR3 nucleotide sequence: TGTGCCAGTTCCCCGGACAGGGGGCTCTTATACCAGCCCCAGCATTTT.

CDR3 DNA sequence: TGTGCCAGCAGCACGGTAGCGGGCAGGCCAAACATTCAGTACTTC. Its protein is CASSTVAGRPNIQYF. This sequence joins TRBV11-2 and TRBJ2-4, with 7 positions matching TRBD2. Losses at the gene ends were 5 bases for V and 6 bases for J; bases not matched to a gene: 10. The CDR3 is 15 residues long. Germline V gives CDR1 SGHAT, CDR2 FQNNGV.

The chain uses TRBV5-1 and TRBJ1-2; D perhaps matches TRBD1 (5 bases). The germline V gene encodes CDR1 SGHRS and CDR2 YFSETQ. Trimming took 0 bases from V and 2 from J, leaving 5 bases between them. The CDR3 covers 13 residues. This CDR3 reads CASSLGGNYGYTF. As DNA, the CDR3 is TGCGCCAGCAGCTTGGGGGGCAACTATGGCTACACCTTC.

V usage is TRBV3-1 (or the pseudogene TRBV3-2) and J usage is TRBJ1-2; D remains unclear. Germline V gene data show CDR1 as LGHDT and CDR2 as YNNKEL (reference sequence). Trimming shortened V by 4 bases and J by 4 bases, and 7 bases separated the two germline ends. The CDR3 spans 12 residues. The CDR3 coding sequence is TGTGCCAGCAGCCGGCCCACCTATGGCTACACCTTC. Translating it yields CASSRPTYGYTF.

The chain has TRBV19 and TRBJ1-2, with 9 bases aligning to TRBD1. The V gene's germline CDR1 is LNHDA and CDR2 SQIVND (reference sequence). V gave up 7 bases and J gave up 5 bases; unmatched junction bases: 14. This CDR3 has 16 amino acids. The CDR3 coding sequence is TGTGCCAGTATCATCGCCGGGACAGGGTCCTCTTATGGCTACACCTTC. This codes for CASIIAGTGSSYGYTF. The variable domain in full, completed from reference TRBV19 and TRBJ1-2, reads DGGITQSPKYLFRKEGQNVTLSCEQNLNHDAMYWYRQDPGQGLRLIYYSQIVNDFQKGDIAEGYSVSREKKESFPLTVTSAQKNPTAFYLCASIIAGTGSSYGYTFGSGTRLTVV.

The chain has TRBV4-1 and TRBJ1-3; D is perhaps TRBD1 (6 bases). Germline assignment: CDR1 MGHRA and CDR2 YSYEKL. The CDR3 has 14 residues. Trimming stripped 4 bases from V and 8 bases from J, with 15 bases between. CDR3 protein: CASSRGGTPDTIYF. CDR3 DNA sequence: TGCGCCAGCAGCCGAGGGGGTACCCCGGACACCATATATTTT.

The chain has TRBV5-4 and TRBJ1-2; D gene ambiguous. Trimming left V 4 bases short and J 4 bases short, with 20 bases between. This CDR3 is 16 amino acids long. Germline V gene sequence: CDR1 SGHNT, CDR2 YYREEE (reference sequence). The CDR3 sequence: CASSGGWQESVYGYTF. In DNA form, the CDR3 reads TGTGCCAGCAGCGGTGGCTGGCAGGAATCTGTCTATGGCTACACCTTC.

The chain has TRBV7-9 and TRBJ2-2, with 8 bases that match TRBD1. Germline lookup yields CDR1 SEHNR and CDR2 FQNEAQ (reference sequence). Germline trimming cut 4 bases from V and 4 bases from J; bases unmatched to any gene: 5. There are 15 residues in the CDR3. The CDR3 DNA follows: TGTGCCAGCAGCTCGACAGGGGCTACCACCGGGGAGCTGTTTTTT. Translated, it gives CASSSTGATTGELFF.

This chain links TRBV5-5 with TRBJ2-1, with 11 bases matching TRBD2. V dropped 2 bases and J dropped 2; count of bases not matched to a gene: 9. CDR3 length: 18 residues. Germline assignment: CDR1 SGHKS and CDR2 YYEKEE (reference sequence). The CDR3 nucleotides read TGTGCCAGCAGCTTAATTAGCGGGGGGGCCTTAACCTACAATGAGCAGTTCTTC. It translates to CASSLISGGALTYNEQFF. The entire variable domain, with the rest obtained from reference TRBV5-5 and TRBJ2-1, is as follows: DAGVTQSPTHLIKTRGQQVTLRCSPISGHKSVSWYQQVLGQGPQFIFQYYEKEERGRGNFPDRFSARQFPNYSSELNVNALLLGDSALYLCASSLISGGALTYNEQFFGPGTRLTVL.

V gene TRBV19 combines with J gene TRBJ2-3; TRBD1 matches at 7 bases. Trimming cost V 5 bases and J 0 bases; bases outside gene matches: 8. Germline CDR1 LNHDA, CDR2 SQIVND (reference sequence). The CDR3 totals 16 residues. The chain's CDR3 is CASSARTGPSTDTQYF. For the CDR3, the DNA is TGTGCCAGTAGTGCAAGGACAGGCCCAAGCACAGATACGCAGTATTTT.

This sequence joins TRBV3-1 (or the pseudogene TRBV3-2) and TRBJ2-7; 8 bases agree with TRBD2. The CDR3 runs to 14 residues. Germline V gene sequence: CDR1 LGHDT, CDR2 YNNKEL (reference sequence). J was trimmed by 3 bases and V by 4 bases; bases with no gene match: 5. The DNA of the CDR3 is TGTGCCAGCAGCCTTACTAGCGGATTCTACGAGCAGTACTTC. Protein: CASSLTSGFYEQYF.

V is TRBV7-3 and J is TRBJ2-1; 7 positions match TRBD1. After removal of 4 bases from V and 9 bases from J, the junction contained 6 bases not matched to a gene. Germline V CDR1 and CDR2: SGHTA, FQGTGA. This CDR3 region has 13 residues. DNA of the CDR3: TGTGCCAGCAGCTCCCTAGGACAGGCTGAGCAGTTCTTC. Translating gives CASSSLGQAEQFF.

This rearrangement joins TRBV30 to TRBJ2-5; TRBD2 agrees at 14 bases. The germline gives CDR1 GTSNPN, CDR2 SVGIG (reference sequence). The CDR3 has 16 residues. The junction had 9 bases not matched to a gene; V was cut back by 4 bases and J by 5 bases. In DNA form, the CDR3 reads TGTGCCTGGACTCCGGGACTAGCGGGAGTTGGGGAGACCCAGTACTTC. It specifies CAWTPGLAGVGETQYF.

Note on this clone: The same CDR3 also results from other DNA sequences found in this sample. The chain recombines TRBV5-1 with TRBJ1-6; TRBD1 matches 10 bases. The trim removed 0 bases at V and 8 bases at J, leaving 2 bases unmatched. CDR1 and CDR2 from the germline V gene are SGHRS and YFSETQ. The CDR3 is 15 residues long. CDR3 nucleotides: TGCGCCAGCAGCTTGGCGGGACAGGGGTATTCACCCCTCCACTTT. Residues: CASSLAGQGYSPLHF.

V usage is TRBV6-5 and J usage is TRBJ1-2, with a weak D call TRBD1 (6 bases). Trimming removed 2 bases at V and 2 bases at J, with 9 bases between. Per the germline V gene, CDR1 is MNHEY and CDR2 is SVGAGI. There are 14 residues in the CDR3. CDR3 sequence (DNA): TGTGCCAGCAGTTACGGGGGGGCCAACTATGGCTACACCTTC. It encodes CASSYGGANYGYTF.

The gene calls are TRBV30 and TRBJ2-7; 9 nucleotides align to TRBD2. The CDR3 runs 14 residues. Germline-derived CDR1 and CDR2 are GTSNPN and SVGIG (reference sequence). V lost 2 bases and J lost 4; bases outside the gene matches: 6. CDR3 sequence (DNA): TGTGCCTGGAGTAGGCGGGGGGGCCGTTACGAGCAGTACTTC. Translated, it gives CAWSRRGGRYEQYF.

V and J are TRBV9 and TRBJ2-1; a possible D gene is TRBD1 (5 bases). The CDR3 has 16 residues. V lost 0 bases to trimming and J lost 3 bases, with 13 bases between them. CDR1 and CDR2 from the germline V gene are SGDLS and YYNGEE. CDR3 sequence reads: CASSVVPRGNYNEQFF. In DNA, the CDR3 is TGTGCCAGCAGCGTAGTCCCTAGGGGAAACTACAATGAGCAGTTCTTC. Full variable domain (missing parts from reference TRBV9 and TRBJ2-1): DSGVTQTPKHLITATGQRVTLRCSPRSGDLSVYWYQQSLDQGLQFLIQYYNGEERAKGNILERFSAQQFPDLHSELNLSSLELGDSALYFCASSVVPRGNYNEQFFGPGTRLTVL.

This chain connects TRBV29-1 to TRBJ1-2; TRBD1 agrees at 8 bases. Unmatched junction bases numbered 4, after V lost 3 bases and J lost 1 base. Germline V gives CDR1 SQVTM, CDR2 ANQGSEA. The CDR3 length is 14 residues. This CDR3 is CSVDVGQGNYGYTF. The DNA for the CDR3 is TGCAGCGTTGACGTAGGACAGGGTAACTATGGCTACACCTTC.

This chain uses TRBV13 with TRBJ2-7; no definite D call. V dropped 5 bases and J dropped 3 bases, with 14 bases sitting between them. Germline lookup yields CDR1 PRHDT and CDR2 FYEKMQ (reference sequence). This CDR3 comprises 14 residues. The CDR3 reads CASSPRERNYEQYF. The CDR3 coding sequence is TGTGCCAGCAGCCCCCGCGAGAGAAACTACGAGCAGTACTTC.

The chain has TRBV5-1 and TRBJ2-5; 9 positions match TRBD2. CDR1 is SGHRS, CDR2 YFSETQ, per germline. With V trimmed by 2 bases and J by 1 base, 3 bases remained unmatched. The CDR3 has 15 residues. In DNA form, the CDR3 reads TGCGCCAGCAGCTTCCTAGCGGGACGCCAAGAGACCCAGTACTTC. Translation: CASSFLAGRQETQYF.

The CDR3 coding sequence is TGTGCCAGCAGCTTGGGACAGGGGCGAGAGACCCAGTACTTC. This codes for CASSLGQGRETQYF. The gene calls are TRBV5-8 and TRBJ2-5; 8 bases are shared with TRBD1. Germline trimming cut 0 bases from V and 4 bases from J; bases unmatched to any gene: 2. CDR1 and CDR2 from the germline V gene are SGHTS and YDEGEE. This CDR3 is 14 amino acids long.

The sample holds a few counts of this clone. The gene calls are TRBV7-9 and TRBJ2-7; 10 bases are shared with TRBD1. The CDR3 sequence is 15 residues long. V shed 5 bases, J shed 3 bases, and the junction held 7 bases outside the gene matches. Per the germline V gene, CDR1 is SEHNR and CDR2 is FQNEAQ (reference sequence). CDR3 coding DNA: TGTGCCAGCAGCGCGGGACAGGGGCACAACTACGAGCAGTACTTC. Amino acid sequence: CASSAGQGHNYEQYF.

This sequence joins TRBV5-1 and TRBJ2-2, with 12 bases matching TRBD2. Germline V gene sequence: CDR1 SGHRS, CDR2 YFSETQ. This CDR3 has 19 amino acids. V gave up 7 bases and J gave up 5 bases; unmatched junction bases: 18. The CDR3 sequence is CASALSPGLAGTPTGELFF. The CDR3 nucleotides are TGCGCCAGCGCGTTATCGCCCGGACTAGCGGGGACCCCAACCGGGGAGCTGTTTTTT.

This sequence joins TRBV13 and TRBJ1-2, with D perhaps matching TRBD1 (5 bases). Germline CDR1 is PRHDT and CDR2 is FYEKMQ (reference sequence). CDR3 size: 14 residues. Trimming shortened V by 3 bases and J by 7 bases, and 15 bases separated the two germline ends. The DNA of the CDR3 is TGTGCCAGCAGCTTCGTGACAGCCCCTCGTGGCTACACCTTC. As protein: CASSFVTAPRGYTF.

The chain joins TRBV2 to TRBJ1-1, with 8 bases matching TRBD1. The CDR3 loop spans 16 amino acids. From germline, CDR1 is SNHLY and CDR2 FYNNEI. Unmatched junction bases numbered 10, after V lost 1 base and J lost 6 bases. CDR3 sequence reads: CASSEGDRPLGAEAFF. The DNA of the CDR3 is TGTGCCAGCAGTGAAGGGGACAGGCCTCTGGGAGCTGAAGCTTTCTTT.

This chain uses TRBV21-1 with TRBJ1-3; the table's TRBD1 call for D was not verified on the DNA. TRBV21-1 constitutes a pseudogene. The CDR3 contains 18 residues. Here the CDR3 DNA reads TGTGCCAGCAGCAAAGAAGGGGAGACAGGGCTGACAGGAAACACCATATATTTT. Its protein is CASSKEGETGLTGNTIYF.